These 9 T cell receptor beta chains were sequenced from one sample in a study of cytomegalovirus exposure and HLA in healthy donors (TCRdb year 2017). Libraries were made using the immunoSEQ multiplex PCR assay. The multiplex PCR relied on a mix of 60 forward primers for TCR Vbeta segments and 13 reverse primers for TCR Jbeta segments. TCRdb limited this immuneACCESS table to in-frame rearrangements with V and J called. A share of clones is missing; checked studies link under half to unresolved V genes, and the rest is unexplained. The sample includes fewer than 200,000 clones, with approximately 82% observed a single time. Over 2% of the sample comes from the top ten. Sequences were obtained from PBMCs. These TCRs come from a woman aged 25 to 39 in good health and CMV-seronegative.

Only one count was recorded for this clone. The rearrangement uses TRBV5-1 and TRBJ2-2; 16 nucleotides line up with TRBD2. The CDR3 has 17 amino acids. J lost 4 bases, V lost 3 bases, and 3 bases had no gene match. Germline CDR1 SGHRS, CDR2 YFSETQ. CDR3: CASSSGLAGGTTGELFF. In DNA form, the CDR3 reads TGCGCCAGCAGCTCGGGACTAGCGGGAGGGACCACCGGGGAGCTGTTTTTT.

The chain couples TRBV30 to TRBJ2-3; TRBD2 aligns across 9 bases. The CDR3 has 18 residues. The germline V gene encodes CDR1 GTSNPN and CDR2 SVGIG (reference sequence). J was trimmed by 3 bases and V by 0 bases; bases with no gene match: 13. The CDR3 protein is CAWSVTRGIAGVTDTQYF. DNA for the CDR3: TGTGCCTGGAGTGTAACGCGTGGGATAGCGGGAGTTACAGATACGCAGTATTTT.

The chain recombines TRBV4-3 with TRBJ1-1, with D possibly matching TRBD1 (6 bases). Germline CDR1 LGHNA, CDR2 YSLEER. There are 16 residues in the CDR3. The V gene lost 4 bases and the J gene lost 1 base, with 16 bases spanning the gap. CDR3 DNA: TGCGCCAGCAGCCGAGGCGTACCGACAGGGAACACTGAAGCTTTCTTT. It yields the protein CASSRGVPTGNTEAFF.

The chain uses TRBV9 and TRBJ2-1; the match to TRBD2 covers 7 bases. In germline, CDR1 is SGDLS, CDR2 YYNGEE. The junction had 13 bases not matched to a gene; V was cut back by 4 bases and J by 6 bases. The CDR3 loop spans 16 amino acids. CDR3 in DNA: TGTGCCAGCAGCCTCAACCGGGACTATGGAAGCAATGAGCAGTTCTTC. Its translation is CASSLNRDYGSNEQFF.

This clone was detected once. The V and J genes are TRBV4-3 and TRBJ2-7, with 7 bases aligning to TRBD2. There are 16 residues in the CDR3. In germline, CDR1 is LGHNA, CDR2 YSLEER. V shed 0 bases, J shed 5 bases, and the junction held 10 bases outside the gene matches. CDR3 amino acids: CASSQDISGPWDEQYF. In DNA form, the CDR3 reads TGCGCCAGCAGCCAAGATATTAGCGGGCCATGGGACGAGCAGTACTTC.

Points on this clone: The sample contains more than one DNA sequence encoding this CDR3. V usage is TRBV14 and J usage is TRBJ2-7, with D perhaps matching TRBD1 (5 bases). In germline, CDR1 is SGHDN, CDR2 FVKESK. V lost 4 bases, J lost 4 bases, and 5 bases lay in between. The CDR3 is made up of 11 amino acids. CDR3 nucleotides: TGTGCCAGCAGCCCAGGGTACGAGCAGTACTTC. Protein: CASSPGYEQYF.

This clone has just a few counts. The chain carries TRBV28 and TRBJ2-1, with 10 bases fitting TRBD1. V shed 6 bases, J shed 1 base, and the junction held 6 bases outside the gene matches. The CDR3 runs to 16 residues. CDR1 and CDR2 from the germline V gene are MDHEN and SYDVKM. The CDR3 is CASSETGQGSYNEQFF. As DNA, the CDR3 is TGTGCCAGCAGCGAAACGGGACAGGGGTCCTACAATGAGCAGTTCTTC.

J is TRBJ1-1 and V is TRBV7-9, with 7 bases matching TRBD1. This CDR3 has 16 amino acids. Germline CDR1 reads SEHNR; CDR2 reads FQNEAQ (reference sequence). V lost 5 bases, J lost 6 bases, and 15 bases stayed unmatched. The CDR3 DNA follows: TGTGCCAGCAGCCTAGGCCTGACGACAGGGATCCCTGAAGCTTTCTTT. Protein: CASSLGLTTGIPEAFF.

The J gene is TRBJ1-4, the V gene TRBV18; 7 bases agree with TRBD1. Germline V lookup: CDR1 KGHSH, CDR2 LQKENI. J was trimmed by 8 bases and V by 1 base; bases with no gene match: 4. The CDR3 is 14 residues long. The CDR3, as DNA: TGTGCCAGCTCACCACAGGGGGCAAGAGAAAAACTGTTTTTT. Translated, it gives CASSPQGAREKLFF.